The 3 T cell receptor beta chains below all came from one sample that was sequenced in a study of cytomegalovirus exposure and HLA in healthy donors. Both 60 Vbeta primers and 13 Jbeta primers went into the PCR. Only in-frame clones appear in the TCRdb table, and some are missing; sequencing was by immunoSEQ multiplex PCR. The table has around 110,000 clones, around 75% seen once; the top ten hold roughly 1.5%. The source material was PBMCs. The source is a woman aged 18-35 years in good health and CMV-seronegative.

The chain has TRBV4-1 and TRBJ2-7; 8 bases match TRBD1. The CDR3 covers 16 residues. The J segment lost 6 bases and the V segment lost 3 bases, leaving 13 bases of the junction unmatched. Germline CDR1 is MGHRA and CDR2 is YSYEKL. This chain's CDR3 is CASSQSMAGQGFEQYF. The CDR3 DNA sequence: TGCGCCAGCAGCCAGTCCATGGCAGGACAGGGATTCGAGCAGTACTTC.

The chain links TRBV6-5 to TRBJ1-1; D is uncertain. The CDR3 runs to 13 residues. The V gene lost 6 bases and the J gene lost 7 bases, with 15 bases spanning the gap. Germline V CDR1 and CDR2: MNHEY, SVGAGI. Here the CDR3 DNA reads TGTGCCAGCAGCCCGAGGTCACACCTTGAAGCTTTCTTT. As protein: CASSPRSHLEAFF.

Only a few counts were recorded for this clone. This chain joins TRBV6-5 and TRBJ2-3; 7 bases fit TRBD1. The CDR3 covers 15 residues. The V segment lost 5 bases and the J segment 5 bases; nucleotides outside the gene matches: 10. The V gene's germline CDR1 is MNHEY and CDR2 SVGAGI. The CDR3 loop reads CASSPRDRPRDTQYF. The CDR3 DNA is TGTGCCAGCAGTCCCCGGGACAGACCGCGAGATACGCAGTATTTT.